The entry below describes one T cell receptor (beta chain). Its antigen is unknown. The record originates from a study of beta chain features in type 1 diabetes. With V trimmed by 0 bases and J by 2 bases, 8 bases remained unmatched. CDR1 and CDR2 (germline): PRHDT, FYEKMQ (reference sequence). This CDR3 has 18 residues. Markers CD45RO/CCR7/CD25/CD127/CD95/CD27 served to sort CD4+ naive, central memory, regulatory and stem cell-like memory cells. Findings and limits, study-wide: Patients' naive, central memory and Treg TCRB repertoires seemed closer to one another than those of healthy donors. Researchers report that Type 1 diabetes patients had moderately but significantly shorter TCRB CDR3s across all four CD4+ subsets.

Investigators reverse transcribed all isolated RNA, so they sequenced expressed TCRB transcripts. The assay was immunoSEQ multiplex PCR, and TCRdb's table has in-frame clones only and misses some. This sample has roughly 240,000 clones, with around 65% found just once. Sequencing was performed on naive CD4+ T cells from blood. The rearrangement uses TRBV13 and TRBJ2-3, with 10 nucleotides matching TRBD2. This clonotype originated in a man aged 30 to 39 in good health. The DNA of the CDR3 is TGTGCCAGCAGCTTAGGCCATTCGCTAGCGGGGGTCACAGATACGCAGTATTTT. Translating it yields CASSLGHSLAGVTDTQYF.